This paragraph reports one T cell receptor (beta chain). The antigen is undetermined. V was cut by 5 bases and J by 4 bases, with 11 bases left in between. There are 13 residues in the CDR3. The V gene's germline CDR1 is MGHDK and CDR2 SYGVNS. Data came from immunoSEQ multiplex PCR; TCRdb stores just in-frame clones and leaves some out. The sample gives 200,000 or so clones, around nine tenths of which show up once; 1.1% is in the top ten. This record comes from a study of cytomegalovirus exposure and HLA in healthy donors. Whole-study context: The use of the same platform for the approximately 110 validation repertoires and the 600 to 800 first-cohort repertoires was reported by a later analysis.

Study-level findings and limits: Listed as cytomegalovirus-associated were about 160 TCR beta chains. The tendency of first-cohort TCR clusters to co-occur in the 120 or so validation repertoires was the finding of a later analysis.

Donors came from a validation cohort of over a hundred subjects, distinct from the first 666-subject cohort. The chain is built from TRBV25-1 and TRBJ1-2, with unresolved D. What was sequenced was PBMCs. The sequence was collected from a young woman in good health and CMV-seronegative. The CDR3 reads CASSSPWSYGYTF. CDR3 DNA sequence: TGTGCCAGCAGTTCCCCGTGGAGCTATGGCTACACCTTC.